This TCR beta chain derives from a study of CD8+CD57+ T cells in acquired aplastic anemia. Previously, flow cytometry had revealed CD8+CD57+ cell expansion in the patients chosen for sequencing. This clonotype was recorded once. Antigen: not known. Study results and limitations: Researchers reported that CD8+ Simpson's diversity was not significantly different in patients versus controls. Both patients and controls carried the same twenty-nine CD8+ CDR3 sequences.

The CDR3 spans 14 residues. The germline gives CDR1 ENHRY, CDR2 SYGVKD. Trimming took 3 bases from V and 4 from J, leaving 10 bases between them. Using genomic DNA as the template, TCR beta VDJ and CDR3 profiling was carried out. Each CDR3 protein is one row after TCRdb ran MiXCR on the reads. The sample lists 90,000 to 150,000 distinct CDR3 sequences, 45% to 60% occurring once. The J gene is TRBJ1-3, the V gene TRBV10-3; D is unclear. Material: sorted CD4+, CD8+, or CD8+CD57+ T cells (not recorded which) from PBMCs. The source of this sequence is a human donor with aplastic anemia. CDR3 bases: TGTGCCATCAGTGACATGGGCGGCGGAAACACCATATATTTT. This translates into CAISDMGGGNTIYF.